This note documents a single T cell receptor (beta chain) sequence. Its antigen is still unknown. This entry is derived from a study of blood T cells in healthy people across ages. Study outcomes and limitations: Older age went with lower TCR beta diversity per million T cells, in a roughly linear way. Comparison with aged donors showed that long-lived donors had more naive CD4+ cells and higher diversity.

Combining a sample-barcoded 5' primer with a J-beta primer mix, a second PCR ran for about 7 to 11 cycles. MiXCR, applied by TCRdb to the 5' RACE reads, yields one record per CDR3 protein. Of 700,000 to 900,000 distinct CDR3 sequences listed, 53% are singletons. The CDR3 has 13 residues. V lost 0 bases to trimming and J lost 6 bases, with 8 bases between them. The receptor was derived from an elderly man in good health. The sequencing sample was made of blood. The chain uses TRBV12-3 or TRBV12-4 and TRBJ1-1; D is ambiguous. The CDR3: CASSLAGWSEAFF. The DNA for the CDR3 is TGTGCCAGCAGTTTAGCGGGGTGGTCTGAAGCTTTCTTT.